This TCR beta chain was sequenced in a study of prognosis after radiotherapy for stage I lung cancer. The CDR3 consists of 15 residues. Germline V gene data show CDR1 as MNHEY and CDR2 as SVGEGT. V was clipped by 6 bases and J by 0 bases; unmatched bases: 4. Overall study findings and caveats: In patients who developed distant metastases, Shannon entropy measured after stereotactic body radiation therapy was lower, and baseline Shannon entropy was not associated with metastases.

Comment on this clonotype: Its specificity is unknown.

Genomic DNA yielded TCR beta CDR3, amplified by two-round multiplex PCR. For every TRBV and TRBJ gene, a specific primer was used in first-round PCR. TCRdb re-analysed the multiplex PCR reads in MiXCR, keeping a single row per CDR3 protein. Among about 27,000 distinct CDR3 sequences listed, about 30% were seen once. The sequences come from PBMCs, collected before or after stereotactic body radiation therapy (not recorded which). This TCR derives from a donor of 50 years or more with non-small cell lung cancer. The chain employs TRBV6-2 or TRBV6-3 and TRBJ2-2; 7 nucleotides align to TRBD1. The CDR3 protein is CASSSDRPNTGELFF. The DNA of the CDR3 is TGTGCCAGCAGCTCGGACAGGCCGAACACCGGGGAGCTGTTTTTT.